Listed here are 13 T cell receptor beta chains from one sample, sequenced in a study of persistence of HIV-infected CD4 T cells. Lysates of CMV-infected fibroblasts at around 10 ug/mL stimulated these cells. Sorting selected CD4+ T cells upregulating both CD40 ligand and CD69. Their recognized antigens are unknown. This was the immunoSEQ version 4 assay in survey mode. The assay was immunoSEQ multiplex PCR, and TCRdb's table has in-frame clones only and misses some. The data show 5,500 to 8,500 clones, over 60% seen once. The sequences come from CD4+ T cells sorted from PBMCs after approximately 20-hour stimulation, collected from a patient who received antiretroviral therapy. Receptor source: an adult woman with HIV who was CMV-seropositive.

The chain carries TRBV10-1 and TRBJ2-1, with 7 bases identical to TRBD2. The CDR3 runs 12 residues. V shed 6 bases and J 10 bases; nucleotides not matched to a gene: 6. Germline CDR1 WNHNN, CDR2 SYGVQD (reference sequence). The CDR3 sequence: CASSTSGAEQFF. The CDR3 coding sequence is TGCGCCAGCAGCACCAGCGGGGCCGAGCAGTTCTTC.

This clone was recorded a few times. The rearrangement links TRBV6-5 to TRBJ1-3, with D possibly TRBD1 on 5 matching bases. The CDR3 contains 15 residues. V was cut by 6 bases and J by 0 bases, with 12 bases left in between. Looked up from germline, CDR1 is MNHEY and CDR2 is SVGAGI. The CDR3: CASSLKTASGNTIYF. In DNA, the CDR3 is TGTGCCAGCAGCCTTAAGACAGCCTCTGGAAACACCATATATTTT.

V usage is TRBV3-1 (or the pseudogene TRBV3-2) and J usage is TRBJ2-7; tentatively, D is TRBD2 (6 bases). The CDR3 length is 16 residues. V lost 4 bases to trimming and J lost 0 bases, with 16 bases between them. The germline V gene encodes CDR1 LGHDT and CDR2 YNNKEL (reference sequence). The CDR3 reads CASSPSGTSFSYEQYF. CDR3 nucleotides: TGTGCCAGCAGCCCGTCCGGGACTTCCTTCTCCTACGAGCAGTACTTC.

This chain links TRBV29-1 with TRBJ2-1; perhaps TRBD1 as D (5 bases). Germline V CDR1 and CDR2: SQVTM, ANQGSEA. The CDR3 totals 13 residues. V lost 6 bases and J 5 bases, leaving 14 bases between the germline ends. The CDR3 protein is CSVGHRSNNEQFF. CDR3 nucleotide sequence: TGCAGCGTGGGGCACCGCTCGAACAATGAGCAGTTCTTC.

In its sample, this clone ranks as hyperexpanded. CDR3 DNA sequence: TGTGCCAGCAGTTTATCGGTGGGCCCCCTAGATACGCAGTATTTT. Translation: CASSLSVGPLDTQYF. The chain uses TRBV27 and TRBJ2-3, with no clear D. This CDR3 region has 15 residues. Trimming took 0 bases from V and 5 from J, leaving 12 bases between them. The V gene's germline CDR1 is MNHEY and CDR2 SMNVEV (reference sequence).

V usage is TRBV7-9 and J usage is TRBJ2-7, with D unclear. The CDR3 covers 10 residues. Germline CDR1 is SEHNR and CDR2 is FQNEAQ (reference sequence). The V end lost 6 bases, the J end lost 6 bases, and 6 bases lay between the germline ends. CDR3 sequence reads: CASRLSEQYF. The CDR3 region has the DNA TGTGCCAGCAGGCTCTCCGAGCAGTACTTC.

The J gene is TRBJ2-1, the V gene TRBV5-4, with no clear D. The ends were cut back, 1 base at V and 4 bases at J, with 18 bases in the middle. The V gene's germline CDR1 is SGHNT and CDR2 YYREEE (reference sequence). The CDR3 has 17 residues. CDR3 protein: CASSLSKGTRTYNEQFF. The CDR3 region has the DNA TGTGCCAGCAGCTTGAGCAAGGGAACCCGCACTTACAATGAGCAGTTCTTC.

The rearrangement links TRBV18 to TRBJ2-2, with TRBD2 matching 10 bases. Germline CDR1 is KGHSH and CDR2 is LQKENI. V lost 1 base to trimming and J lost 2 bases; unmatched junction nucleotides: 7. The CDR3 sequence is 18 residues long. The CDR3 DNA reads TGTGCCAGCTCACCACATCGTCTAGCGGGGGCTAACACCGGGGAGCTGTTTTTT. Residues: CASSPHRLAGANTGELFF.

In this sample, this clone turned up a few times. V gene TRBV18 combines with J gene TRBJ1-1, with unresolved D. This CDR3 comprises 13 residues. Germline V gives CDR1 KGHSH, CDR2 LQKENI. The V gene lost 3 bases and the J gene lost 7 bases, with 12 bases spanning the gap. For the CDR3, the DNA is TGTGCCAGCTCACCCACCGCTGGAGGTGAAGCTTTCTTT. Translation gives CASSPTAGGEAFF.

The chain has TRBV28 and TRBJ2-7; D could derive from TRBD1 or TRBD2 (5 bases each). The V gene lost 6 bases and the J gene lost 8 bases, with 11 bases spanning the gap. Per germline, CDR1 MDHEN and CDR2 SYDVKM. This CDR3 region has 11 residues. The CDR3 spells CASSHPGQQYF. CDR3 nucleotide sequence: TGTGCCAGCAGCCATCCGGGACAGCAGTACTTC.

The chain joins TRBV18 to TRBJ2-3; 8 bases match TRBD2. The V gene end was trimmed by 3 bases and the J gene end by 1 base; junction bases not matched to a gene: 3. The germline V gene has CDR1 KGHSH and CDR2 LQKENI. The CDR3 covers 15 residues. This CDR3 reads CASSPSGGRTDTQYF. The CDR3 DNA sequence: TGTGCCAGCTCACCTTCGGGGGGGCGCACAGATACGCAGTATTTT.

This clone is termed medium-sized. The rearrangement joins TRBV9 to TRBJ1-2; 7 positions agree with TRBD1. The CDR3 spans 12 residues. Germline trimming cut 0 bases from V and 8 bases from J; bases unmatched to any gene: 1. Germline-derived CDR1 and CDR2 are SGDLS and YYNGEE. CDR3 nucleotide sequence: TGTGCCAGCAGCGTAGTGACAGGGGGCTACACCTTC. Translation: CASSVVTGGYTF.

The chain employs TRBV5-1 and TRBJ1-2; D might be TRBD1 (5 bases). V lost 0 bases and J lost 2, with 11 bases in between. Germline CDR1 is SGHRS and CDR2 is YFSETQ. The CDR3 loop spans 15 amino acids. The CDR3 sequence: CASSLGDPPNYGYTF. The DNA for the CDR3 is TGCGCCAGCAGCTTGGGGGACCCTCCCAACTATGGCTACACCTTC. The whole variable domain, remainder taken from reference TRBV5-1 and TRBJ1-2, is KAGVTQTPRYLIKTRGQQVTLSCSPISGHRSVSWYQQTPGQGLQFLFEYFSETQRNKGNFPGRFSGRQFSNSRSEMNVSTLELGDSALYLCASSLGDPPNYGYTFGSGTRLTVV.